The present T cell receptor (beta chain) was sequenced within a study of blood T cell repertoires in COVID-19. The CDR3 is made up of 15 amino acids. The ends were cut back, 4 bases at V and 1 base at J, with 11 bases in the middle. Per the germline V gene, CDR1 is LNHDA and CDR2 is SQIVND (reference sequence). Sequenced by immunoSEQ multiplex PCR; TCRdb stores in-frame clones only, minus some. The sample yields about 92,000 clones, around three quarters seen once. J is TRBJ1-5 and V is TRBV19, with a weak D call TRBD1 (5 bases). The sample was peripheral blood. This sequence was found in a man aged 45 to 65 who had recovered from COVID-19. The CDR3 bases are TGTGCCAGTAGTACGGGGGAAATAAGCAATCAGCCCCAGCATTTT. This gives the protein CASSTGEISNQPQHF.